The source of this TCR beta chain is a study of control samples from healthy donors and cancer patients. The V gene's germline CDR1 is WNHNN and CDR2 SYGVQD (reference sequence). Trimming pared 6 bases from V and 9 bases from J, leaving 17 bases between. The CDR3 runs to 14 residues. Produced via immunoSEQ multiplex PCR; TCRdb's table is partial and in-frame only. The sample has around 130,000 clones, around 90% seen once. The chain combines TRBV10-1 with TRBJ2-2; D call uncertain. The specimen sequenced was blood. The origin of this receptor is a man between 18 and 29 years old in good health. The CDR3 sequence is CASRTLPGPRELFF. As DNA, the CDR3 is TGCGCCAGCAGGACCCTTCCTGGACCCCGGGAGCTGTTTTTT.